The text below deals with one T cell receptor (beta chain). Its antigen is currently unknown. TCRdb reworked the 5' RACE reads into one entry per CDR3 protein, no DNA. The table for this sample gives about 160,000 distinct CDR3 sequences. The data were taken from a study of monozygotic twins with inflammatory bowel disease. General study points: Whereas healthy co-twins had higher TCRbeta diversity (inverse Simpson), IBD patients had lower diversity. Relative clonotype sharing with others was diminished in IBD patients versus healthy twins, particularly with disease activity.

The germline gives CDR1 SQVTM, CDR2 ANQGSEA. The CDR3 is 16 amino acids. The chain uses TRBV29-1 and TRBJ2-7; TCRdb gives TRBD2 as the D gene, but with no DNA this cannot be confirmed. Sequencing was done on a sample of blood. The source of this sequence is a human donor with ulcerative colitis or Crohn's disease, or a healthy co-twin of an affected twin (not recorded which). The CDR3 sequence: CSVELAGLAERYEQYF.